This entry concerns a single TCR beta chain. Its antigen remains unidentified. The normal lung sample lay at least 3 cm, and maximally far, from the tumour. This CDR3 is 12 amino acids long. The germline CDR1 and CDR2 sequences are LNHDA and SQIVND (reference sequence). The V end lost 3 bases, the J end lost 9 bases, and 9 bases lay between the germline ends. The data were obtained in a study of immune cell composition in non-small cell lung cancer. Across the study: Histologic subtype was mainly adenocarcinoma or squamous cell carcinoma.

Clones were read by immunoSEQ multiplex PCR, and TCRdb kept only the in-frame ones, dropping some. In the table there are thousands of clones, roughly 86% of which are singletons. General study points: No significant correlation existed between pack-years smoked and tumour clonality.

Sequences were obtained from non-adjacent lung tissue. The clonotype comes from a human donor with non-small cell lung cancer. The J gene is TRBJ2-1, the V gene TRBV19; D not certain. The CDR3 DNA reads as TGTGCCAGTAGTATTAATAGTGCTGAGCAGTTCTTC. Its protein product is CASSINSAEQFF.